These 9 T cell receptor beta chains came from one sample sequenced in a study of T cell responses to AZD1222 COVID-19 vaccine. The data were produced by immunoSEQ multiplex PCR, yet TCRdb's version contains in-frame clones alone and is incomplete. This table has over 70,000 clones, 89% appearing once. The input for sequencing was peripheral blood, taken 28 days after the second AZD1222 dose. The receptors originated from an adult who received the AZD1222 COVID-19 vaccine.

This chain connects TRBV7-2 to TRBJ1-2, with D unclear. CDR1 and CDR2 (germline): SGHTA, FQGNSA. The V gene lost 1 base and the J gene lost 8 bases, with 5 bases spanning the gap. The CDR3 contains 11 residues. The CDR3 coding sequence is TGTGCCAGCAGCTTAGGTAGAGGCTACACCTTC. Protein: CASSLGRGYTF.

J is TRBJ2-1 and V is TRBV7-3, with no clear D. V lost 2 bases, J lost 1 base, and 3 bases lay in between. The CDR3 length is 13 residues. CDR1 and CDR2 from the germline V gene are SGHTA and FQGTGA. CDR3: CASSLHSYNEQFF. The CDR3 region has the DNA TGTGCCAGCAGCTTACATTCCTACAATGAGCAGTTCTTC.

The rearrangement uses TRBV27 and TRBJ2-7, with 7 bases identical to TRBD1. CDR1 is MNHEY, CDR2 SMNVEV, per germline (reference sequence). Trimming at V came to 7 bases and at J to 6 bases, leaving 9 bases not matched to a gene. The CDR3 runs to 13 residues. CDR3 residues: CASTPPGQAEQYV. CDR3 sequence (DNA): TGTGCCAGCACCCCCCCCGGACAGGCCGAGCAGTACGTC.

The chain is built from TRBV2 and TRBJ2-2; 7 nucleotides agree with TRBD2. The junction had 8 bases not matched to a gene; V was cut back by 10 bases and J by 0 bases. Germline CDR1 is SNHLY and CDR2 is FYNNEI. This CDR3 has 15 residues. As DNA, the CDR3 is TGTGCCACTCACCGGCGGGAGCCGAACACCGGGGAGCTGTTTTTT. Its translation: CATHRREPNTGELFF. The whole variable domain, remainder taken from reference TRBV2 and TRBJ2-2, is EPEVTQTPSHQVTQMGQEVILRCVPISNHLYFYWYRQILGQKVEFLVSFYNNEISEKSEIFDDQFSVERPDGSNFTLKIRSTKLEDSAMYFCATHRREPNTGELFFGEGSRLTVL.

The V call is TRBV5-5, the J call TRBJ1-2; D is unresolved. This CDR3 is built from 14 residues. Trimming removed 0 bases from V and 8 bases from J, with 14 bases in between. CDR1 and CDR2 from the germline V gene are SGHKS and YYEKEE (reference sequence). The CDR3 sequence is CASSLASGYGGYTF. The CDR3 coding sequence is TGTGCCAGCAGCTTGGCCTCGGGTTATGGCGGCTACACCTTC.

This chain uses TRBV5-8 with TRBJ2-5; a weak D match, TRBD1 (6 bases). Germline loops: CDR1 SGHTS, CDR2 YDEGEE. The length of the CDR3 is 14 residues. V dropped 2 bases and J dropped 3 bases, with 11 bases sitting between them. The CDR3 region has the DNA TGTGCCAGCAGCTTACAGGGAAGGAAAGAGACCCAGTACTTC. Protein product: CASSLQGRKETQYF.

This chain joins TRBV28 and TRBJ2-1, with D maybe TRBD1 (6 bases). The V end lost 6 bases, the J end lost 4 bases, and 13 bases lay between the germline ends. CDR1 and CDR2 (germline): MDHEN, SYDVKM. This CDR3 contains 14 residues. This CDR3 reads CASRGHKPYNEQFF. CDR3 bases: TGTGCCAGCAGGGGACATAAGCCATACAATGAGCAGTTCTTC.

This clone was detected a few times. This sequence joins TRBV15 and TRBJ1-2; D ambiguous. V was pared by 0 bases and J by 5 bases, with 10 bases between. The CDR3 covers 14 residues. Germline CDR1 LNHNV, CDR2 YYDKDF (reference sequence). CDR3 in DNA: TGTGCCACCAGCAGAGATCTCCTCTCGTATGGCTACACCTTC. Amino acid sequence: CATSRDLLSYGYTF.

This chain connects TRBV7-9 to TRBJ1-3; D not certain. The CDR3 has 15 residues. Per the germline V gene, CDR1 is SEHNR and CDR2 is FQNEAQ (reference sequence). V shed 4 bases and J shed 0 bases, with 10 bases lying between them. The CDR3 region is CASSSPGISGNTIYF. The CDR3 region has the DNA TGTGCCAGCAGCTCCCCCGGGATCTCTGGAAACACCATATATTTT.